The present T cell receptor (beta chain) was sequenced within a study of vaccination effects on CD4 cells after COVID-19. Details on this clone: Its antigen is as yet unknown.

CD4+ T cells specific for antigen were expanded with viral peptide pools by the ViraFEST assay before sequencing. Cultured cells yielded isolated CD4+ T cells after 10 to 11 days. None of these healthy vaccinees had been infected with SARS-CoV-2 before vaccination. This CDR3 spans 15 amino acids. The V gene end was trimmed by 7 bases and the J gene end by 2 bases; junction bases not matched to a gene: 6. Germline CDR1 is SNHLY and CDR2 is FYNNEI. TCRdb keeps only in-frame clones here, not all; method: immunoSEQ multiplex PCR. The sample shows 30,000 to 40,000 clones, under 75% of them seen only once. The chain carries TRBV2 and TRBJ1-5; 9 positions match TRBD1. This TCR derives from a human donor who received a COVID-19 vaccine. This sample comprised CD4+ T cells from PBMCs cultured with SARS-CoV-2 spike peptides, obtained before COVID-19 vaccination. CDR3 sequence: CASTSRTGGNQPQHF. CDR3 coding DNA: TGTGCCAGCACCTCCCGGACAGGGGGCAATCAGCCCCAGCATTTT.